This T cell receptor beta chain was found in a study of cytomegalovirus exposure and HLA in healthy donors (dated 2017 in TCRdb). Background on the whole study: An earlier analysis of under 600 of the donors reported 250 to 300 Gb of sequence data and some 120 million unique TCR beta sequences from roughly 200 million T cells. The aim of the study was to test whether cataloging public T cell receptors could identify signatures of past pathogen exposure. Every discovery cohort repertoire had been produced on one sequencing platform. Among the roughly 430 genotyped donors, approximately 82% belonged to the genetic ancestry cluster associated with self-reported Caucasian donors. The later analysis used no new phenotypic data to find candidate immune exposures, relying instead on TCR beta sequences and their occurrence across donors. The study used immunosequencing to profile the T cell repertoires of 670 or so subjects and linked those repertoires to cytomegalovirus serostatus. An earlier analysis of 587 of the donors used high-throughput TCR beta sequencing to judge whether each TCR beta V gene segment behaved as functional or pseudogenic. A separate validation cohort of 100 to 150 different subjects was used in addition to the approximately 640-subject first cohort. An early release covering about 600 HLA-typed donors comprised 250 to 350 gigabases of sequencing data and roughly 85 million unique TCR sequences. The number of donors typed differed by locus, with 629-630 for A, B, C, DRB1 and DQB1, roughly 520 for DQA1, approximately 580 for DPA1, and 472 for DPB1. Genome-wide SNP genotypes for about 65% of the roughly 700 donors were used in a later genetic analysis, which treated that subset as a discovery cohort. HLA typing included class I and class II loci at four-digit resolution. To predict cytomegalovirus infection status, the study combined high-throughput TCR immunosequencing, statistical association of individual TCRs with disease status, and machine learning. A later analysis re-analyzed previously published TCR beta repertoires from 660 or so donors and added high-resolution HLA genotyping to study TCR occurrence patterns. Donor age, sex, ethnicity and CMV serostatus were compiled alongside the repertoire data. Among 300 to 450 genotyped donors of the cohort, an average of 235,054 unique TCR beta nucleotide sequences were sequenced per donor, roughly 18% of them non-productive. Four or five DR-DQ haplotypes were handled as single units for association and clustering, since linkage in the cohort was strong.

About this clone: This clone's antigen is unknown. Nothing much larger sits one base from this clone, and base qualities are not available.

General study outcomes and caveats: When HLA alleles, especially DR and DQ, strongly co-occurred, attributing TCR associations to individual alleles was difficult. A later analysis associated roughly 17,000 TCR beta sequences with specific HLA alleles at a false discovery rate of 0.05. V-gene and J-gene trimming of TCR beta chains was associated with a missense DCLRE1C variant in a later genetic analysis, and the association was replicated in an independent cohort. It was suggested by the authors that the approach could potentially be generalized to other disease states and immunological phenotypes. For the cohort, immune exposure information was limited to CMV serostatus. Presence/absence analyses assumed roughly uniform sequencing depth across donors, an assumption that may not hold. In both the original and validation cohorts, the classifier was reported to diagnose cytomegalovirus status with high specificity and sensitivity. An earlier analysis of some 560 of the donors showed that most TCR beta V segments appeared in productive rearrangements either about 87% or about 30% of the time, which broadly matched IMGT annotations. A further reported finding was that TCR beta sequences accurately predicted the HLA-A and HLA-B alleles for most subjects in the first cohort. Some IMGT-functional V segments, including TRBV6-2 and TRBV6-3, could not be told apart with the 87-base-pair reads, so those segments were excluded. Correlated functional status among segregating V segments might be attributable to linkage disequilibrium, but an unknown experimental factor could not be ruled out. A group of highly shared sequence variants was considered likely to be a technical artifact of the sequencing pipeline. In this cohort, only TCR beta chains were sequenced, and detectable features were limited by the absence of alpha or paired-chain data. In a later analysis, HLA-associated TCR beta chains showed more clonal expansion and lower generation probabilities than non-associated chains that were equally common. The study gave a list of more than 150 TCR beta chains associated with cytomegalovirus. Most TCR sequences were seen in very few donors, while some public TCRs were found in many individuals. In a later genetic analysis, fewer N-insertions in productive TCRs were reported among donors in an Asian-associated ancestry cluster than the roughly 700-donor mean. Because HLA typing was unavailable for some donors at each locus, only the typed subset was used in association tests. Because counts were too low, about 18 rarely observed V segments, including chromosome 9 orphons, were left out of the earlier analysis of some 600 of the donors. In a later analysis, several top co-occurrence clusters were reported to appear linked to parvovirus B19, influenza, CMV and Epstein-Barr virus. A few of the identified cytomegalovirus-associated TCR beta chains were confirmed in vitro to be specific for cytomegalovirus antigens. In a later analysis, the rate of TCR association differed among HLA loci, with DRB1 alleles having the most associated TCRs and HLA-C alleles having the fewest. A later analysis found that most CMV-associated TCR beta chains appeared HLA-restricted, with HLA associations seemingly driven largely by CMV exposure.

Library method: the immunoSEQ multiplex PCR assay. The multiplex PCR relied on a mix of 60 forward primers for TCR Vbeta segments and 13 reverse primers for TCR Jbeta segments. A multiplex PCR assay on genomic DNA amplified the CDR3 region of rearranged TCR beta genes. On the Illumina HiSeq System, the amplified TCR beta libraries were sequenced as 87-base-pair reads. Concerning the study's data processing: In a later analysis, 80 million or so unique TCR beta chains were counted across the approximately 620 repertoires, and roughly 9.9 million of these chains were shared by at least two donors. A nearest-neighbor algorithm error-corrected the raw reads and collapsed the reads into unique sequences, merging closely related sequences to remove PCR and sequencing errors. CDR3 sequences were aligned to IMGT reference sequences to assign V, D and J gene segments. For a sequence to be retained, at least a six-nucleotide match to both a V gene segment and a J gene segment was required. Rearrangements were classified as productive when the CDR3 lacked stop codons and remained in frame with V and J, and all other rearrangements were classified as non-productive. Following IMGT convention, CDR3 was defined as the stretch from the second conserved V-encoded cysteine up to the conserved J-encoded phenylalanine. Sequences without an unambiguous match to a single V gene segment were excluded from the earlier analysis of almost 600 of the donors. In an earlier analysis of some 590 of the donors, a V segment was called functional when productive rearrangements were above 56.7%, and segregating when the standard deviation between donors exceeded 5%. A statistical classification framework was built for diagnosing cytomegalovirus status from the catalog of TCR beta chain sequences. In a later analysis, TCR nucleotide sequences were compared against IMGT/GENE-DB human TR gene sequences so that V and J genes could be assigned. A later analysis assigned CDR3 sequences and most-parsimonious VDJ recombination scenarios with the TCRdist pipeline. In a later analysis, every TCR beta chain was defined by the combination of its CDR3 amino acid sequence and its V-gene family, and reads without a unique V-gene family were dropped. To address suspected cross-contamination and a sequencing artifact, a later analysis removed 592 highly shared, low-generation-probability nucleotide sequences. In a later analysis, a clonal expansion index for each public chain was calculated from normalized within-repertoire ranks of inferred template counts. In a later analysis, generation probabilities were computed using a VDJ recombination model fitted to out-of-frame rearrangements, and the results were checked against IGoR. In a later analysis, hypergeometric tests were used to score TCR-TCR, TCR-HLA and TCR-CMV co-occurrence, with a repertoire-size bias correction applied to TCR pairs. To estimate false discovery rates, a later analysis permuted the HLA or CMV assignments 20 times. In a later analysis, co-occurring TCRs were grouped with DBSCAN, and TCRdist sequence similarity was added when clustering was performed within HLA-allele-positive subsets. Repertoires with fewer than 30,000 or more than 120,000 public chains were left out of co-occurrence clustering, as were a few repertoires with anomalous nucleotide sharing. In TCRdb, the immuneACCESS table is reduced to in-frame sequences with V and J assigned. These tables do not hold every clone; where another copy was compared, an unresolved V gene accounts for under half, and the others remain unexplained. From that table come the V and J calls and clone size; the DNA was used to work out D and trimming. This sample holds approximately 210,000 clones; around 79% were observed only once. Roughly 1.5% of the sample is in the top ten clones.

The cohort comprised approximately 700 healthy bone marrow donors. Cohort members were all nominally healthy when sampled, although unrecorded immune exposures were likely present. The donor was CMV seronegative and was included in the group of a few hundred seronegative cohort members. A peripheral blood sample was collected from each donor, and TCR beta sequencing was performed on peripheral blood mononuclear cells. The Qiagen DNeasy Blood Extraction Kit was used to extract genomic DNA from the blood cell samples. CDR1 and CDR2 are read off the germline V gene (reference sequence) as MNHEY and SMNVEV. There are 13 amino acids in the CDR3, from cysteine to phenylalanine inclusive. Only the CDR3 region is kept as DNA, spanning 39 bases read in frame from base 1. V lost 4 bases and J lost 8 bases; the stretch between them is 14 bases long.

The sequence joins TRBV27 to TRBJ1-2, and the D gene may be TRBD1, 5 bases matching. Specimen: PBMCs. This receptor was obtained from a woman in her forties or fifties in good health and CMV-seronegative. The nucleotide sequence is TGTGCCAGCAGTTCGTCCAGGGCTGGGGGCTACACCTTC. It codes for CASSSSRAGGYTF.